One sample yielded the 4 T cell receptor beta chains listed below, sequenced in a study of regulatory T cells in long-lasting Graves disease. Time point denoted: newly diagnosed GD, antithyroid drugs for less than 3 months. The TCR library was made from RNA that had been extracted from PBMCs in TRIzol. Both iRepertoire HTBI primers and Arm-PCR of CDR3 regions were used to build the TCR beta libraries. TCRdb analysed the multiplex PCR reads with MiXCR anew, one entry per CDR3 protein. The table has under 300,000 distinct CDR3 sequences, over 20% seen once; the top ten hold around 13%. The source material was peripheral blood mononuclear cells (PBMCs), sampled at new diagnosis, from a patient treated with antithyroid drugs. These receptor sequences come from a female donor with Graves disease.

This clonotype was detected ten times or more. The chain combines TRBV3-1 with TRBJ1-5; D is unresolved. The V gene's germline CDR1 is LGHDT and CDR2 YNNKEL (reference sequence). This CDR3 contains 13 residues. V was pared by 3 bases and J by 3 bases, with 6 bases between. DNA of the CDR3: TGTGCCAGCAGCCAGGACTACAATCAGCCCCAGCATTTT. Its translation is CASSQDYNQPQHF.

The chain employs TRBV2 and TRBJ2-3, with TRBD2 identical over 7 bases. Germline CDR1 SNHLY, CDR2 FYNNEI. CDR3 length equals 18 residues. The junction had 12 bases not matched to a gene; V was cut back by 0 bases and J by 3 bases. The chain's CDR3 is CASSEAGVSGRGTDTQYF. For the CDR3, the DNA is TGTGCCAGCAGTGAAGCGGGGGTATCGGGGAGGGGAACAGATACGCAGTATTTT.

In its sample, this clonotype was seen many times. The V gene is TRBV7-2, the J gene TRBJ2-7; perhaps TRBD2 as D (7 bases). Between the trimmed V and J ends, which lost 5 bases and 0 bases, there was a span of 26 bases. Germline V gene lookup returns CDR1 SGHTA and CDR2 FQGNSA. There are 19 residues in the CDR3. In DNA, the CDR3 is TGTGCCAGCAGCCCCCGCGGACAGCGGGGATCGACTAGCTCCTACGAGCAGTACTTC. Protein: CASSPRGQRGSTSSYEQYF.

On this clonotype itself: This is likely an artifact of a read error, given a far larger clone one base away. The chain employs TRBV7-9 and TRBJ2-3; a weak D match, TRBD1 (5 bases). CDR3 length: 18 amino acids. Germline V CDR1 and CDR2: SEHNR, FQNEAQ (reference sequence). The V end lost 1 base, the J end lost 1 base, and 18 bases lay between the germline ends. Here the CDR3 reads CASSLGGSRVSRTDTQYF. As DNA, the CDR3 is TGTGCCAGCAGCTTAGGTGGTAGCAGGGTTTCCCGCACAGATACGCAGTATTTT. The variable domain in full, with the rest retrieved from reference TRBV7-9 and TRBJ2-3, is DTGVSQNPRHKITKRGQNVTFRCDPISEHNRLYWYRQTLGQGPEFLTYFQNEAQLEKSRLLSDRFSAERPKGSFSTLEIQRTEQGDSAMYLCASSLGGSRVSRTDTQYFGPGTRLTVL.